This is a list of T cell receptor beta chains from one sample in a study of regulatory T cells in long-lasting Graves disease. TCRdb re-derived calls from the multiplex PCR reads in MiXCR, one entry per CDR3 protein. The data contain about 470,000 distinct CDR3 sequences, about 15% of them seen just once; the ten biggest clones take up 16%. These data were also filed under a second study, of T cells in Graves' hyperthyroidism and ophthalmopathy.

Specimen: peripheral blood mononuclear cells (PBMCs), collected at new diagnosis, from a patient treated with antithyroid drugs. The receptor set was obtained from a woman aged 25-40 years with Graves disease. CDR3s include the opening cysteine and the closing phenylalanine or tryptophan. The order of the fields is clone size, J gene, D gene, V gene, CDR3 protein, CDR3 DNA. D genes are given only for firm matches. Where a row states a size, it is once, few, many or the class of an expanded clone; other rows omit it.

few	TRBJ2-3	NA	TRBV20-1	CSAVQSTDTQYF	TGCAGTGCTGTTCAATCCACAGATACGCAGTATTTT
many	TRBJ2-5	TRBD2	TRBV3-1	CASSLLAGVQETQYF	TGTGCCAGCAGCCTCCTAGCGGGAGTTCAGGAGACCCAGTACTTC
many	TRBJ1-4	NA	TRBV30	CAWSPTGEKLFF	TGTGCCTGGAGTCCCACAGGGGAAAAACTGTTTTTT
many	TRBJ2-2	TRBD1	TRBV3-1	CASSTLDRTLNTGELFF	TGTGCCAGCAGCACCCTGGACAGGACCCTGAACACCGGGGAGCTGTTTTTT
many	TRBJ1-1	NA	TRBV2	CASSGPGTPEAFF	TGTGCCAGCAGCGGACCCGGGACACCCGAGGCTTTCTTT
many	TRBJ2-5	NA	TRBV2	CASSYTYLQETQYF	TGTGCCAGCAGTTATACATACTTACAAGAGACCCAGTACTTC
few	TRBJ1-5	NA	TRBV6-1	CASRPGTTHQPQHF	TGTGCCAGCAGACCCGGGACAACCCATCAGCCCCAGCATTTT
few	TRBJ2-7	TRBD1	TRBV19	CASSPTGTGNLEEQYF	TGTGCCAGTAGTCCAACTGGGACAGGGAACTTGGAAGAGCAGTACTTC
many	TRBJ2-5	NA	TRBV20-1	CSARNQETQYF	TGCAGTGCTAGAAACCAAGAGACCCAGTACTTC
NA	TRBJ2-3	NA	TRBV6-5	CASSPFGITATDTQYF	TGTGCCAGCAGCCCCTTTGGGATAACCGCCACAGATACGCAGTATTTT
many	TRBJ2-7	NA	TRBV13	CASSLRGTEHYEQYF	TGTGCCAGCAGCTTAAGGGGGACTGAACACTACGAGCAGTACTTC
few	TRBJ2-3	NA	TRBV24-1	CATRADTQYF	TGTGCCACCAGGGCAGATACGCAGTATTTT
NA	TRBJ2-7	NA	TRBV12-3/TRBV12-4	CASRRAAYEQYF	TGTGCCAGCAGGAGGGCAGCCTACGAGCAGTACTTC
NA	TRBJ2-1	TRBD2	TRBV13	CASSLEGTSGSDEQFF	TGTGCCAGCAGCTTGGAAGGGACTAGCGGGAGCGATGAGCAGTTCTTC
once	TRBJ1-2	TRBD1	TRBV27	CASSPTGGADYGYTF	TGTGCCAGCAGCCCGACAGGGGGCGCCGACTATGGCTACACCTTC